The clone carrying this TCR beta chain was picked up one time. The sample holds other DNA sequences that translate to the same CDR3. Repertoires were generated with immunoSEQ multiplex PCR, while TCRdb's copy carries only in-frame clones and drops some. The profile shows more than 100,000 clones, around 91% of them singletons. The data are from a study of T cell changes during pregnancy in multiple sclerosis. Germline CDR1 and CDR2: SGDLS and YYNGEE. The CDR3 is made up of 13 amino acids. The V gene lost 0 bases and the J gene lost 0 bases, with 3 bases spanning the gap. The material was peripheral blood, obtained after pregnancy. The J gene is TRBJ1-1, the V gene TRBV9; no clear D. The receptor was isolated from a female donor with multiple sclerosis, enrolled in a pregnancy study. The CDR3 loop is CASSVAVNTEAFF. CDR3 nucleotides: TGTGCCAGCAGCGTAGCGGTGAACACTGAAGCTTTCTTT. Combining the CDR3 with reference TRBV9 and TRBJ1-1 gives the whole variable domain DSGVTQTPKHLITATGQRVTLRCSPRSGDLSVYWYQQSLDQGLQFLIQYYNGEERAKGNILERFSAQQFPDLHSELNLSSLELGDSALYFCASSVAVNTEAFFGQGTRLTVV.